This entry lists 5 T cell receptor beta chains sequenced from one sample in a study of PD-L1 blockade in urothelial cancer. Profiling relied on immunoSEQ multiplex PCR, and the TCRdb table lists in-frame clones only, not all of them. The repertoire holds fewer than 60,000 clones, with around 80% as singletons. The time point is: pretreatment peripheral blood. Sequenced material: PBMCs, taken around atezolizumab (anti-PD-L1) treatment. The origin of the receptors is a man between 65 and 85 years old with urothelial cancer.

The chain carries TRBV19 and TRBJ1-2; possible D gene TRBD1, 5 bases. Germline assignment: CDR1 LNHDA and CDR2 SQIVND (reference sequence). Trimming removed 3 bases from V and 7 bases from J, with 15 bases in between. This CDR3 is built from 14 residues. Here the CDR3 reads CASSITRVPPGYTF. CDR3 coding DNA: TGTGCCAGTAGTATCACCAGGGTCCCTCCTGGCTACACCTTC.

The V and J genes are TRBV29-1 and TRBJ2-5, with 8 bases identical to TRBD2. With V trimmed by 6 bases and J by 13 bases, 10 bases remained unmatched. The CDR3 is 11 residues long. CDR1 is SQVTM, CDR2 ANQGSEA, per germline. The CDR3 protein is CSVGAGGTRYF. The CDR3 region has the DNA TGCAGCGTCGGAGCCGGTGGGACTAGGTACTTC.

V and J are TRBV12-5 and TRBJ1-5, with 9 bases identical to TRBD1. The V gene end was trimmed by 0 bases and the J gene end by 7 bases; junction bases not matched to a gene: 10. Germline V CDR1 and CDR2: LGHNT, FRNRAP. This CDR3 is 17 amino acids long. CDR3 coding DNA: TGTGCTAGTGGTTTGGTAATTGTGGGACAGGGTCGACAGCCCCAGCATTTT. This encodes CASGLVIVGQGRQPQHF.

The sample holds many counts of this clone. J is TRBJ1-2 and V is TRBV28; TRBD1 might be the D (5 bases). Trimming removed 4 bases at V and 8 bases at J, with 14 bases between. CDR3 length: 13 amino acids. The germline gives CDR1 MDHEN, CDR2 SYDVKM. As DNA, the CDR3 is TGTGCCAGCAGTTCATCAAGGGGCTCGGGCTACACCTTC. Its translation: CASSSSRGSGYTF.

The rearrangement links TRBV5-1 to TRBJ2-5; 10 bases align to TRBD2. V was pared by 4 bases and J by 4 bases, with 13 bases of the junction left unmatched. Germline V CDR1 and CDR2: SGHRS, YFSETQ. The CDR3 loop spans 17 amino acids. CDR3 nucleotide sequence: TGCGCCAGCAGCCAAACTAGCGGGGCCCCCTGGGGAGAGACCCAGTACTTC. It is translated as CASSQTSGAPWGETQYF.